This T cell receptor beta chain was profiled in a study of T cells expressing NK-cell markers. For the study at large: Sorted CD3+CD56+NKG2C+, CD3+CD56+NKG2C- and CD3+CD56-NKG2C+ T-cell subsets were beta-chain profiled. Seven donors tested HCMV-seropositive and one tested seronegative among the eight sequenced.

In generating TCR beta cDNA, 5'RACE template switching with UMIs was used. Following a re-call of the 5' RACE reads, TCRdb has one entry per CDR3 protein and lacks DNA. The listing records about 260,000 distinct CDR3 sequences. The CDR3 runs 14 residues. Germline V gives CDR1 KGHDR, CDR2 SFDVKD. This rearrangement joins TRBV24-1 to TRBJ2-3; no DNA is available, so the TRBD1 call from TCRdb remains unchecked. This TCR derives from a man between 18 and 29 years old in good health. The sample comprised blood T cells: a sorted CD56 or NKG2C T cell subset, CD4+ or CD8+ T cells, or bulk PBMC T cells (not recorded which). The CDR3 sequence is CATSDVRTTDTQYF.